This TCR beta chain was sequenced for a study of technical replicates of blood from a few donors. CDR1 and CDR2 (germline): SGHRS, YFSETQ. The CDR3 extends over 13 amino acids. Trimming left V 2 bases short and J 4 bases short, with 9 bases between. The method was immunoSEQ multiplex PCR; TCRdb's version includes in-frame clones alone and lacks a portion of them. This table holds over 80,000 clones, about 96% found once. Concerning this clone itself: The same CDR3 also results from other DNA sequences found in this sample.

Material: T cells isolated from PBMCs. The receptor was derived from a human donor in good health. The rearrangement joins TRBV5-1 to TRBJ1-2; D possibly corresponds to TRBD1 (6 bases). CDR3 coding DNA: TGCGCCAGCAGCTTACAGGGAAGCTATGGCTACACCTTC. This codes for CASSLQGSYGYTF.